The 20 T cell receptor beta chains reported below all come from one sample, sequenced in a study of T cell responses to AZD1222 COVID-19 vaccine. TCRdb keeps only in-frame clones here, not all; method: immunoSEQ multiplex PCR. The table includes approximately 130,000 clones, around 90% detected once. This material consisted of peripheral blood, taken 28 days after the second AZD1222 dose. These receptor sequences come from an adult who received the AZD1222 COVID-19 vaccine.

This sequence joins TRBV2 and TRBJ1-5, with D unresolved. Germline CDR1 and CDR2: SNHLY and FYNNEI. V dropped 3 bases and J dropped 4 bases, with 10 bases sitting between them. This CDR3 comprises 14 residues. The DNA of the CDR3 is TGTGCCAGCAGTGATCACCGGGGTAATCAGCCCCAGCATTTT. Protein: CASSDHRGNQPQHF.

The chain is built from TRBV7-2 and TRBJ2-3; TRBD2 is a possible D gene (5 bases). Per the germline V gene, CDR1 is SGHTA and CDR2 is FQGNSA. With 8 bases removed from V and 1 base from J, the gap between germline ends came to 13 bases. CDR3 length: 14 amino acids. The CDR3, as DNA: TGTGCCAGCGACCGAGGGCTCGGCACAGATACGCAGTATTTT. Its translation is CASDRGLGTDTQYF.

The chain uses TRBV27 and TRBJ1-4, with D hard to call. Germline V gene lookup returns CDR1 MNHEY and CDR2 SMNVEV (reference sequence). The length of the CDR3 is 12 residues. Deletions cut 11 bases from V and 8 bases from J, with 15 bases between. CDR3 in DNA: TGTGCCGAGACCGGGCCGGGGGAAAAACTGTTTTTT. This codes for CAETGPGEKLFF.

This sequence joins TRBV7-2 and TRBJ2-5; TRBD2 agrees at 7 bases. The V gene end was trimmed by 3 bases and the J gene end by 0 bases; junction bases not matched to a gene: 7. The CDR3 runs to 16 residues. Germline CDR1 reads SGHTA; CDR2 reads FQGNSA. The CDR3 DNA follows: TGTGCCAGCAGCTTGGGGGACTATCTGTACCAAGAGACCCAGTACTTC. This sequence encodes CASSLGDYLYQETQYF. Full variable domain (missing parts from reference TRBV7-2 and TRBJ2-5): GAGVSQSPSNKVTEKGKDVELRCDPISGHTALYWYRQSLGQGLEFLIYFQGNSAPDKSGLPSDRFSAERTGGSVSTLTIQRTQQEDSAVYLCASSLGDYLYQETQYFGPGTRLLVL.

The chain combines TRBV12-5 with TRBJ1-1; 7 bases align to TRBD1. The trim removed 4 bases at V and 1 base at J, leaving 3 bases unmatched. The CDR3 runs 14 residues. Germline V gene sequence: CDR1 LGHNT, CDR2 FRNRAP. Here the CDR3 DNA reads TGTGCTAGTGGTTCGACAGGGAAGAACACTGAAGCTTTCTTT. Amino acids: CASGSTGKNTEAFF.

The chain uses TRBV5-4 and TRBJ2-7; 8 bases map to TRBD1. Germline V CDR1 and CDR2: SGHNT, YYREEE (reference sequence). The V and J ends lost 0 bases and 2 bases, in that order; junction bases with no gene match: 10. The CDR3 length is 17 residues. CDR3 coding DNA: TGTGCCAGCAGCTTGGGAGAACGACAGGGGCCCCCCTACGAGCAGTACTTC. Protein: CASSLGERQGPPYEQYF.

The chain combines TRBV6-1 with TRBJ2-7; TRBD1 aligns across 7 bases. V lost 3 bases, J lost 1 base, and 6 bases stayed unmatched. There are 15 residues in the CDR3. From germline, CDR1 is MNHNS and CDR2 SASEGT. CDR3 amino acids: CASSDGQAISYEQYF. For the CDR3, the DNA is TGTGCCAGCAGTGATGGACAGGCTATATCCTACGAGCAGTACTTC.

The CDR3 nucleotides are TGTGCCACCAGTGATTCGGGTAGAGGGGTGAACACTGAAGCTTTCTTT. Residues: CATSDSGRGVNTEAFF. The chain combines TRBV24-1 with TRBJ1-1; a weak D match, TRBD1 (5 bases). The ends were cut back, 2 bases at V and 0 bases at J, with 12 bases in the middle. Germline V lookup: CDR1 KGHDR, CDR2 SFDVKD. This CDR3 is 16 amino acids long.

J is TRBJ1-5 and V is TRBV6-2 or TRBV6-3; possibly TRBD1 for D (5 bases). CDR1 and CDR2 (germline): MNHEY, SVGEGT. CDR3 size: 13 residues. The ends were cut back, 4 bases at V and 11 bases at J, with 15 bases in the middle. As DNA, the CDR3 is TGTGCCAGCAGTTTCGCGGGGGTTCGGGCCCAGCATTTT. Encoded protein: CASSFAGVRAQHF.

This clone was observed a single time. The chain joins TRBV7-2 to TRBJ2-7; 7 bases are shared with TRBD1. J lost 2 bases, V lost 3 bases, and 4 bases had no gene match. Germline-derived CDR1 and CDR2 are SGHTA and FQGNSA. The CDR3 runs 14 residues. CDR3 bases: TGTGCCAGCAGCTTCGACAGGGCAGCCTACGAGCAGTACTTC. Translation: CASSFDRAAYEQYF.

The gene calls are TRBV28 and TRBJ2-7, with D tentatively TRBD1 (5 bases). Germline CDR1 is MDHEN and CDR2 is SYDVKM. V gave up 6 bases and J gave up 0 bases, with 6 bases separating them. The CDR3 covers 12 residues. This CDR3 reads CASSRASYEQYF. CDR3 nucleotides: TGTGCCAGCAGCAGGGCCTCCTACGAGCAGTACTTC.

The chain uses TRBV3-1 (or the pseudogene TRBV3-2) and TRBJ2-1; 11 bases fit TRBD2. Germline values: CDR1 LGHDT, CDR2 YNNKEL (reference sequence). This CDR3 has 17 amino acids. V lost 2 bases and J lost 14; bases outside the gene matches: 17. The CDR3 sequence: CASSQHPPASGRTLEFF. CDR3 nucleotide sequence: TGTGCCAGCAGCCAACATCCGCCGGCTAGCGGGAGGACCTTGGAGTTCTTC.

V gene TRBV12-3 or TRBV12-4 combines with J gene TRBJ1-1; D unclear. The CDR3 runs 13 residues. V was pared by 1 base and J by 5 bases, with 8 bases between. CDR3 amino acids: CASSLVGMTEAFF. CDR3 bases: TGTGCCAGCAGTTTAGTAGGGATGACTGAAGCTTTCTTT.

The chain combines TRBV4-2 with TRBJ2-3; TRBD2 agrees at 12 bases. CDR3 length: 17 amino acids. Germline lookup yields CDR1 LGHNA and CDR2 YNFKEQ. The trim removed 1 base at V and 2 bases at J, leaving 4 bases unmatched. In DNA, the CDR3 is TGTGCCAGCAGCCAAGGGACTAGCGGGGTTAACACAGATACGCAGTATTTT. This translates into CASSQGTSGVNTDTQYF.

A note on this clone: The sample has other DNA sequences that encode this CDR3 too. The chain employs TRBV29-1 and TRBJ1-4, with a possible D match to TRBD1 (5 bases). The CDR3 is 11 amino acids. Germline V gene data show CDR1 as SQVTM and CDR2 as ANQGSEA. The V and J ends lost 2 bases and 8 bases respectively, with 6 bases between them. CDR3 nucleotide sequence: TGCAGCGTTGAACGGGGGGAAAAACTGTTTTTT. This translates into CSVERGEKLFF.

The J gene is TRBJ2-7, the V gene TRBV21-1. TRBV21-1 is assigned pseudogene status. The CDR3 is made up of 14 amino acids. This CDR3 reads CASSKGGAPYEQYF. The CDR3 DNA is TGTGCCAGCAGCAAAGGGGGGGCACCCTACGAGCAGTACTTC.

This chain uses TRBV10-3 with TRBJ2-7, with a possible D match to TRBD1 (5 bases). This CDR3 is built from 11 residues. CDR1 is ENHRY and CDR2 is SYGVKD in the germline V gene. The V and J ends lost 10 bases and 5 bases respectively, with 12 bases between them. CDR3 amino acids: CATQGSDEQYF. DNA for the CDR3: TGTGCCACCCAGGGTTCCGACGAGCAGTACTTC.

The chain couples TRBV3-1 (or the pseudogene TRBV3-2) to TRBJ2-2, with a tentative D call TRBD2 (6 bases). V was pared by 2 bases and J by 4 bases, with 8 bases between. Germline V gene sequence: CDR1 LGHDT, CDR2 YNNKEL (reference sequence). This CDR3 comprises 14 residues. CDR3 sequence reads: CASSQFGGTGELFF. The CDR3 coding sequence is TGTGCCAGCAGCCAATTCGGGGGCACCGGGGAGCTGTTTTTT.

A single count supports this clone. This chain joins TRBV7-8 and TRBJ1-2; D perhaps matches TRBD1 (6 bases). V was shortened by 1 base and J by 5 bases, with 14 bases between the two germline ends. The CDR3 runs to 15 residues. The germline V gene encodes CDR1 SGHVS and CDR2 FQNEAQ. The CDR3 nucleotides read TGTGCCAGCAGCTTAGTTGGCAGGGGCGATTATGGCTACACCTTC. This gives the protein CASSLVGRGDYGYTF. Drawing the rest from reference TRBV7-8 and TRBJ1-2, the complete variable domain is GAGVSQSPRYKVAKRGQDVALRCDPISGHVSLFWYQQALGQGPEFLTYFQNEAQLDKSGLPSDRFFAERPEGSVSTLKIQRTQQEDSAVYLCASSLVGRGDYGYTFGSGTRLTVV.

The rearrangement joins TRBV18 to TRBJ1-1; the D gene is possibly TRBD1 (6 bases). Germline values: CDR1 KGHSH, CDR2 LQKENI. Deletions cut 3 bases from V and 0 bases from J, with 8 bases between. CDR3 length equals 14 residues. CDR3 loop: CASSPGGLNTEAFF. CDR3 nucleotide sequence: TGTGCCAGCTCACCGGGGGGGCTGAACACTGAAGCTTTCTTT. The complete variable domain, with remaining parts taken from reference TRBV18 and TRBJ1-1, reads NAGVMQNPRHLVRRRGQEARLRCSPMKGHSHVYWYRQLPEEGLKFMVYLQKENIIDESGMPKERFSAEFPKEGPSILRIQQVVRGDSAAYFCASSPGGLNTEAFFGQGTRLTVV.